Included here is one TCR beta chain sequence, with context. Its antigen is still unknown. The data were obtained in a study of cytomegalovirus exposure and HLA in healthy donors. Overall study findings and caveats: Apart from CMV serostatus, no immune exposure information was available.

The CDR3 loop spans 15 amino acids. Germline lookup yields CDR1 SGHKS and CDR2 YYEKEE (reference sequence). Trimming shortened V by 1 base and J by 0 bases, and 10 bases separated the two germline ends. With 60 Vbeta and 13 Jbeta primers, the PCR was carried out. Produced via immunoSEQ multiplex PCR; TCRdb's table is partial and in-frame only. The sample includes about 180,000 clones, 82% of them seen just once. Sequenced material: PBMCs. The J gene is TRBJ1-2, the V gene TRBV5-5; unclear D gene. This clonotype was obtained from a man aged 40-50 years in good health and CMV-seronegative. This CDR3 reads CASSLPGSSNYGYTF. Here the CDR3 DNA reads TGTGCCAGCAGCTTGCCCGGGTCTTCTAACTATGGCTACACCTTC. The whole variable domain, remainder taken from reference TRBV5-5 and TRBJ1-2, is DAGVTQSPTHLIKTRGQQVTLRCSPISGHKSVSWYQQVLGQGPQFIFQYYEKEERGRGNFPDRFSARQFPNYSSELNVNALLLGDSALYLCASSLPGSSNYGYTFGSGTRLTVV.